The present T cell receptor beta chain was sequenced within a study of T cells in Graves' hyperthyroidism and ophthalmopathy. V shed 1 base, J shed 7 bases, and the junction held 3 bases outside the gene matches. CDR3 length equals 13 residues. The germline gives CDR1 LGHDT, CDR2 YNNKEL (reference sequence). Patients were aged 18 to 65, had disease duration under 2 months, and had newly diagnosed hyperthyroidism. Patients with uncontrolled infections, other autoimmune diseases, pregnancy or lactation were excluded. Diagnoses were made from clinical symptoms, serum measures (thyroxine and TRAb), thyroid ultrasound and orbital computed tomography. Approximately 9.3 ml of fresh peripheral blood supplied the PBMCs. This clonotype was recorded many times. Researchers amplified the TCR beta CDR3 regions from RNA transcripts. TCR CDR3 regions were first amplified by RT-PCR with HTBI primers. From the multiplex PCR reads, TCRdb called clonotypes with MiXCR, one entry per CDR3 protein. The table records 95,000 to 110,000 distinct CDR3 sequences, about 16% of them present only once.

Sequenced sample: blood. The chain uses TRBV3-1 and TRBJ1-1, with TRBD1 matching 7 bases. The receptor's source is a woman between 45 and 60 years old with Graves' hyperthyroidism. For the CDR3, the DNA is TGTGCCAGCAGCCAAGGAACAGGGGTTGAAGCTTTCTTT. The encoded protein is CASSQGTGVEAFF.